Sequencing of this T cell receptor (beta chain) was carried out in a study of PD-1 blockade in mismatch repair-deficient tumors. Turning to the study itself: Enrolled about 2012-2016, patients had progressing, pretreated mismatch repair-deficient cancers of about a dozen types.

The CDR3 contains 11 residues. The V gene lost 5 bases and the J gene lost 4 bases, with 3 bases spanning the gap. Per the germline V gene, CDR1 is MNHEY and CDR2 is SMNVEV (reference sequence). General study results and limits: About 5% of the 142 peptide-expanded blood TCRs were also found in tumor.

This clone came up once. Its specificity is not known. Specified time point: roughly 11-day in vitro stimulation with candidate neoantigen peptide 6. Six or seven ELISpot-reactive neoantigen peptides each drove an approximately 10-day in vitro stimulation. The table came from immunoSEQ multiplex PCR; TCRdb's copy has only in-frame clones and leaves some out. The table records about 14,000 clones, roughly 86% of them present only once. The V gene is TRBV27, the J gene TRBJ2-1; no clear D. The origin of this receptor is an adult with mismatch repair-deficient cancer. The sequenced sample was cells cultured in vitro, obtained from a patient treated with pembrolizumab. The DNA of the CDR3 is TGTGCCAGCAGTACATACAATGAGCAGTTCTTC. The encoded protein is CASSTYNEQFF.